This TCR beta chain originates from a study of response to subunit inactivated influenza vaccine. CDR3 length: 15 amino acids. Germline V gene sequence: CDR1 SNHLY, CDR2 FYNNEI. Trimming took 4 bases from V and 4 from J, leaving 13 bases between them. TCRdb processed the RT-PCR reads anew with MiXCR; each CDR3 protein has one entry. The repertoire holds about 540,000 distinct CDR3 sequences, with around 25% as singletons. This clonotype was recorded at least ten times. In addition, the sample was reused for a study of T cells expressing NK-cell markers. That work contributes: TCR beta libraries carry UMIs added by 5'RACE template switching. In the group of eight sequenced donors, seven were HCMV-seropositive and one was seronegative. Anti-gamma-delta TCR antibody use in several experiments restricted sorting to alpha-beta TCR T cells. What remained unclear was the HCMV specificity of expanded NKG2C+ T cell clones.

This receptor was identified in a middle-aged man who received an inactivated influenza vaccine. The source was CD4+ T cells sorted from PBMCs, collected less than 13 days after vaccination. The V gene is TRBV2, the J gene TRBJ2-2; D is possibly TRBD1 (5 bases). The CDR3 nucleotides read TGTGCCAGCAGTGCAGGGTGGGGTTCCACCGGGGAGCTGTTTTTT. It translates to CASSAGWGSTGELFF.